This paragraph reports one T cell receptor beta chain. The specificity of this receptor is unknown. Qualities for individual bases were not recorded, and no much larger clone is one base off. Whole blood was collected in K2EDTA tubes by collaborating institutions according to the institutions' own protocols. For TCRbeta analysis, collaborators shipped samples as frozen whole blood, isolated PBMCs, or DNA extracted from either of those sample types. V is clipped by 2 bases and J by 2 bases, and the sequence between their germline boundaries is 14 bases long. CDR1 is given as MNHNS and CDR2 as SASEGT, both from the germline V gene. From the cysteine through the phenylalanine, the CDR3 covers 16 amino acids. The only DNA kept is the CDR3, 48 bases in frame from the first base. The data stem from a study of blood T cell repertoires in COVID-19 (dated by TCRdb to 2020 to 2022). Looking at the study overall: Samples from collaborators originated in the United States, Italy and Spain and spanned both the acute and convalescent phases of COVID-19. Where available, HLA class I and class II types were taken from metadata supplied by the sample provider and were not determined by assay-based typing. The material from the prospective study consisted of cDNA or gDNA derived from T cells, B-cell-depleted T cells, or PBMCs. The repertoires were released in a freely available public database meant as a resource for research on the immune response to SARS-CoV-2. A de-identified subject ID, COVID-19 status, age in years and sex were almost always included in the sample metadata. Subjects who had been exposed to COVID-19, were actively infected with it, or had recovered from it provided the deeply sampled blood TCRbeta repertoires that made up the dataset. The samples were drawn from the first 160 participants of the ongoing ImmuneRACE study and from 950 to 1,500 subjects provided by 6 global collaborators. General study outcomes and caveats: Clinical and demographic metadata were provided uncurated, with the amount varying by source and participant.

TCRbeta CDR3 regions were amplified from genomic DNA using the immunoSEQ Assay, a bias-controlled multiplex PCR. The paper's processing steps were these. Nucleated cell counts per sample were estimated from amplification of reference gene primers within the assay. Sequence reads were collapsed and filtered to measure the absolute abundance of every unique TCRbeta CDR3 rearrangement. For each sample, productive Simpson clonality was calculated as the square root of Simpson's diversity index across productive rearrangements. Held by TCRdb, this immuneACCESS table contains in-frame sequences only and omits some clones. Under half of the omission traces to an unresolved V gene where checked; the cause of the rest is unknown. V, J and clone size reflect that table, while D and trimming were determined from the DNA. The sample includes roughly 60,000 clones, with around 86% observed a single time. 1% of the sample is taken by the ten largest.

The chain is encoded by TRBV6-1 joined to TRBJ2-3, and the D gene may be TRBD2, 6 bases matching. Input material: peripheral blood. The sequence came from a man between 65 and 79 years old with acute or convalescent COVID-19. DNA sequence: TGTGCCAGCAGTGAAAGGAGGGGCAGGGCCACAGATACGCAGTATTTT. Its protein is CASSERRGRATDTQYF.